The 26 T cell receptor beta chains below all came from one sample that was sequenced in a study of metastatic and nonmetastatic thyroid tumors. Before thyroid surgery, none of the patients had received any treatment. TCRdb re-called clones via MiXCR from the PCR reads. Among 85,000 to 95,000 clones listed, just under 15% were seen once. Sequences were obtained from blood. These receptors all stem from a female donor with papillary thyroid cancer or a benign thyroid nodule (not recorded which). Some clones in this sample may be carry-over from other donors' samples.

By sample share, this clone is medium-sized. CDR3 in amino acids: CASSHSYEQYF. CDR3 DNA: TGTGCCAGCAGTCACTCCTACGAGCAGTACTTC. This chain uses TRBV12-3 or TRBV12-4 with TRBJ2-7; D not resolved. V dropped 5 bases and J dropped 0 bases, with 2 bases sitting between them. The CDR3 covers 11 residues.

As for this clone: With a much larger clone just one base away, this may be a read error. This chain links TRBV4-1 with TRBJ1-1; 8 bases fit TRBD1. The germline gives CDR1 MGHRA, CDR2 YSYEKL. The CDR3 loop spans 16 amino acids. The CDR3 bases are TGCGACAGCAGCCCAGACAGGGGCGTTATGAACACTGAAGCTTTCTTT. As protein: CDSSPDRGVMNTEAFF.

This clone was seen at least ten times. The rearrangement joins TRBV6-5 to TRBJ2-1, with D perhaps TRBD2 (7 bases). Germline-derived CDR1 and CDR2 are MNHEY and SVGAGI. Trimming removed 0 bases at V and 3 bases at J, with 15 bases between. The CDR3 is 17 residues long. CDR3: CASSYSRPGGVYNEQFF. The CDR3 DNA reads as TGTGCCAGCAGTTACTCTCGCCCGGGGGGCGTCTACAATGAGCAGTTCTTC.

For this clone: This may be a read error, as it is one base from a much larger clone. V usage is TRBV6-2 or TRBV6-3 and J usage is TRBJ2-7; D perhaps matches TRBD1 (5 bases). The V gene's germline CDR1 is MNHEY and CDR2 SVGEGT. There are 19 residues in the CDR3. CDR3 sequence (DNA): TGTGCCAGCAGCTACTCGAATACGCAGGGTCGGTTCGAAACCTACGAGCAGTACTTC. Translation: CASSYSNTQGRFETYEQYF.

This clone was seen many times. The chain employs TRBV7-2 and TRBJ2-3; TRBD2 might be the D (5 bases). In germline, CDR1 is SGHTA, CDR2 FQGNSA. The CDR3 is made up of 16 amino acids. Between the trimmed V and J ends, which lost 2 bases and 4 bases, there was a span of 16 bases. Here the CDR3 DNA reads TGTGCCAGCAGCTTAAGCCTAGCCGCGAGGGCAGATACGCAGTATTTT. This gives the protein CASSLSLAARADTQYF. Full variable domain (outside the CDR3, taken from reference TRBV7-2 and TRBJ2-3): GAGVSQSPSNKVTEKGKDVELRCDPISGHTALYWYRQSLGQGLEFLIYFQGNSAPDKSGLPSDRFSAERTGGSVSTLTIQRTQQEDSAVYLCASSLSLAARADTQYFGPGTRLTVL.

This clone was seen many times. J is TRBJ2-2 and V is TRBV6-2 or TRBV6-3; D assignment may be TRBD1 or TRBD2 (5 bases each). V lost 7 bases and J 5 bases, leaving 14 bases between the germline ends. The CDR3 runs 14 residues. The V gene's germline CDR1 is MNHEY and CDR2 SVGEGT. Here the CDR3 reads CASTTGPLTGELFF. The CDR3 bases are TGTGCCAGCACCACGGGACCTCTAACCGGGGAGCTGTTTTTT.

This clone was counted a few times. This may be a read error: a much more frequent sequence differs by one nucleotide. V is TRBV5-1 and J is TRBJ1-6, with TRBD1 as a possible D gene (5 bases). The germline V gene encodes CDR1 SGHRS and CDR2 YFSETQ. The CDR3 is 14 amino acids. Here the CDR3 reads CASSPALDNSPLYF. The CDR3 DNA reads TGCGCCAGCTCCCCCGCGTTGGACAATTCACCCCTCTACTTT.

This clone was seen repeatedly, ten times or more. The chain joins TRBV10-1 to TRBJ2-3; possible D gene TRBD1, 6 bases. The CDR3 sequence is 13 residues long. Germline V gives CDR1 WNHNN, CDR2 SYGVQD (reference sequence). The ends were cut back, 9 bases at V and 4 bases at J, with 14 bases in the middle. The chain's CDR3 is CASSTGPADTQYF. The CDR3 nucleotides are TGCGCCAGTTCTACAGGGCCCGCAGATACGCAGTATTTT.

The sample holds a few counts of this clone. This clone may be a read error of a much larger clone one base away. The chain carries TRBV20-1 and TRBJ1-6; D ambiguous. Germline CDR1 reads DFQATT; CDR2 reads SNEGSKA (reference sequence). V lost 3 bases and J lost 5, with 14 bases in between. The CDR3 loop spans 15 amino acids. This CDR3 is CSARYGEAHNSPLHF. CDR3 sequence (DNA): TGCAGTGCTAGGTATGGAGAGGCCCATAATTCACCCCTCCACTTT.

On this clone: This clone may be a read error of a much larger clone one base away. The rearrangement links TRBV30 to TRBJ2-5; tentatively, D is TRBD2 (6 bases). The ends were cut back, 2 bases at V and 4 bases at J, with 17 bases in the middle. Germline CDR1 GTSNPN, CDR2 SVGIG (reference sequence). The CDR3 runs 15 residues. The CDR3 region is CAWSTSGWAGETQYF. CDR3 sequence (DNA): TGTGCCTGGAGTACGAGCGGGTGGGCAGGAGAGACCCAGTACTTC.

Regarding this clone: A much more abundant neighbour one base away suggests this may be a read error. The rearrangement joins TRBV4-2 to TRBJ1-1; a possible D gene is TRBD1 (5 bases). CDR3 length: 15 residues. CDR1 and CDR2 from the germline V gene are LGHNA and YNFKEQ. CDR3 nucleotides: TGTGCCAACAGCCAAGAGGGTCAGGGCAACACTGAAGCTTTCTTT. Encoded protein: CANSQEGQGNTEAFF.

This clone has at least ten counts. The rearrangement uses TRBV7-3 and TRBJ2-5, with 7 bases fitting TRBD1. This CDR3 is 15 amino acids long. The junction had 8 bases not matched to a gene; V was cut back by 5 bases and J by 2 bases. From germline, CDR1 is SGHTA and CDR2 FQGTGA. This chain's CDR3 is CASSPTGAPQETQYF. CDR3 in DNA: TGTGCCAGCAGCCCAACAGGGGCCCCACAAGAGACCCAGTACTTC.

Note on this clone: It may be a read error: a sequence one base away is much more abundant. The chain has TRBV7-3 and TRBJ2-3; no definite D call. Germline CDR1 is SGHTA and CDR2 is FQGTGA. The CDR3 covers 13 residues. V gave up 2 bases and J gave up 4 bases, with 7 bases separating them. The CDR3 coding sequence is TGTGCCAGCAGCTTACCTGGAGCAGATACGCAGTATTTT. Its translation: CASSLPGADTQYF.

In this sample, this clone turned up many times. The chain couples TRBV9 to TRBJ2-1; TRBD1 aligns across 10 bases. With 2 bases clipped from V and 4 bases from J, the junction kept 3 bases outside the gene matches. This CDR3 region has 15 residues. The germline V gene has CDR1 SGDLS and CDR2 YYNGEE. The CDR3 is CASSVTGQGYNEQFF. The DNA for the CDR3 is TGTGCCAGCAGCGTGACGGGACAGGGGTACAATGAGCAGTTCTTC. Full variable domain (rest looked up from reference TRBV9 and TRBJ2-1): DSGVTQTPKHLITATGQRVTLRCSPRSGDLSVYWYQQSLDQGLQFLIQYYNGEERAKGNILERFSAQQFPDLHSELNLSSLELGDSALYFCASSVTGQGYNEQFFGPGTRLTVL.

Concerning this clone: A much larger clone differs from this one at a single base, so this may be a read error. Within the sample, other DNA sequences also encode this same CDR3. The chain couples TRBV5-8 to TRBJ2-5; D gene unclear. Trimming took off 2 bases at V and 5 bases at J, with 16 bases between the two ends. CDR3 length equals 15 residues. CDR1 and CDR2 from the germline V gene are SGHTS and YDEGEE. In DNA, the CDR3 is TGTGCCAGCAGCTTCCGCGCGATAGGTATGGAGACCCAGTACTTC. Translated: CASSFRAIGMETQYF.

This clone was counted at least ten times. The chain employs TRBV7-8 and TRBJ1-1, with D possibly being TRBD1 (5 bases). The CDR3 runs to 14 residues. V shed 2 bases and J shed 5 bases, with 12 bases lying between them. Germline CDR1 reads SGHVS; CDR2 reads FQNEAQ. CDR3 sequence: CASSLTRAGTEAFF. CDR3 coding DNA: TGTGCCAGCAGCTTAACCAGGGCGGGGACTGAAGCTTTCTTT.

Details on this clone: Since a much larger clone is just one base distant, this may be a read error. The chain employs TRBV6-2 or TRBV6-3 and TRBJ2-1; D is possibly TRBD1 (5 bases). Per germline, CDR1 MNHEY and CDR2 SVGEGT. This CDR3 region has 20 residues. Trimming removed 2 bases at V and 1 base at J, with 24 bases between. This CDR3 is CASSYGTCRGTGVSYNEQFF. The CDR3 nucleotides are TGTGCCAGCAGTTACGGCACGTGTAGGGGTACCGGTGTGTCCTACAATGAGCAGTTCTTC.

This clone has ten or more counts. This rearrangement joins TRBV28 to TRBJ2-2; 8 positions agree with TRBD1. There are 16 residues in the CDR3. From germline, CDR1 is MDHEN and CDR2 SYDVKM. V was clipped by 4 bases and J by 3 bases; unmatched bases: 7. The CDR3, as DNA: TGTGCCAGCAGTTCGGCCGGGACAGGCTACACCGGGGAGCTGTTTTTT. It encodes CASSSAGTGYTGELFF.

This clone has a handful of counts. This may stem from a read error, because a much larger clone lies one nucleotide away. The rearrangement links TRBV20-1 to TRBJ2-7; D is ambiguous. CDR1 and CDR2 (germline): DFQATT, SNEGSKA (reference sequence). There are 14 residues in the CDR3. Trimming cost V 6 bases and J 4 bases, with 19 bases left between them. The CDR3 bases are TGCAGTGCAGTCCTGGGCCCATACACGTACGAGCAGTACTTC. Its protein is CSAVLGPYTYEQYF.

This clone has at least ten counts. CDR3 residues: CAWSKGSPFMNTEAFF. The DNA for the CDR3 is TGTGCCTGGAGTAAGGGCAGTCCGTTCATGAACACTGAAGCTTTCTTT. The chain is built from TRBV30 and TRBJ1-1; no clear D. V shed 2 bases and J shed 0 bases, with 16 bases lying between them. The germline V gene has CDR1 GTSNPN and CDR2 SVGIG (reference sequence). The CDR3 is made up of 16 amino acids.

This clone was picked up many times. The chain recombines TRBV6-1 with TRBJ2-3; 9 bases are shared with TRBD2. V was clipped by 7 bases and J by 2 bases; unmatched bases: 10. The CDR3 has 16 residues. Germline CDR1 is MNHNS and CDR2 is SASEGT. Here the CDR3 reads CASTPGWTSATDTQYF. The CDR3 region has the DNA TGTGCCAGCACTCCCGGATGGACTAGCGCCACAGATACGCAGTATTTT.

This clone was counted ten times or more. V usage is TRBV2 and J usage is TRBJ2-5, with D perhaps TRBD1 or TRBD2 (5 bases each). V lost 6 bases and J lost 4, with 12 bases in between. The CDR3 has 13 amino acids. Germline V gene lookup returns CDR1 SNHLY and CDR2 FYNNEI. CDR3 residues: CASSRDVAETQYF. The CDR3 DNA follows: TGTGCCAGCAGCAGGGACGTGGCAGAGACCCAGTACTTC.

The table lists this clone with many counts. This chain joins TRBV13 and TRBJ1-3; a possible D gene is TRBD1 (5 bases). Per the germline V gene, CDR1 is PRHDT and CDR2 is FYEKMQ (reference sequence). V was shortened by 3 bases and J by 8 bases, with 14 bases between the two germline ends. CDR3 length equals 14 residues. The CDR3 spells CASSFGEGGDTIYF. DNA of the CDR3: TGTGCCAGCAGCTTCGGGGAGGGAGGGGACACCATATATTTT.

At least ten counts were recorded for this clone. The chain uses TRBV12-3 or TRBV12-4 and TRBJ2-1; TRBD2 agrees at 9 bases. This CDR3 is built from 14 residues. J gave up 9 bases and V 3 bases, and 6 bases lay outside the gene matches. CDR3 DNA: TGTGCCAGCAGTTTGGGCGGGGGGGCCGGTGAGCAGTTCTTC. As protein: CASSLGGGAGEQFF.

Of note for this clone: This may be a read error, as it is one base from a much larger clone. The rearrangement links TRBV6-4 to TRBJ2-7; 9 bases agree with TRBD2. The CDR3 is 17 amino acids. CDR1 MRHNA and CDR2 SNTAGT come from the germline V gene. The ends lost 7 bases at V and 4 bases at J; junction bases unmatched: 17. The DNA for the CDR3 is TGTGCCAGCACTCTGACTTACCCTAGCGGGGTGGGGTACGAGCAGTACTTC. Its translation is CASTLTYPSGVGYEQYF.

This clone was counted a few times. The chain has TRBV19 and TRBJ1-4, with D unresolved. CDR1 LNHDA and CDR2 SQIVND come from the germline V gene (reference sequence). The CDR3 totals 12 residues. V shed 8 bases and J shed 10 bases, with 14 bases lying between them. The CDR3 DNA is TGTGCCAGTGGAGGAGGTTATGGAAAACTGTTTTTT. This encodes CASGGGYGKLFF.